The 8 T cell receptor beta chains below were found in one sample sequenced in a study of T cells in localized non-small cell lung cancer. Assay: immunoSEQ multiplex PCR; the TCRdb copy retains only in-frame clones and omits some. The table has 15,000 to 20,000 clones, over 75% seen once; the top ten hold under 40%. Sequenced here: peripheral blood, sampled before any cancer treatment. All receptors come from a male donor aged 60 or over with stage I lung adenocarcinoma.

This chain joins TRBV6-5 and TRBJ2-3, with D perhaps TRBD2 (5 bases). The CDR3 is made up of 14 amino acids. CDR1 and CDR2 from the germline V gene are MNHEY and SVGAGI. The V end was cut by 7 bases, the J end by 2 bases, with 13 bases between. As DNA, the CDR3 is TGTGCCAGCAAGCTGCGGGCAAACACAGATACGCAGTATTTT. This codes for CASKLRANTDTQYF.

The CDR3 DNA follows: TGTGCCAGCAGGAAAGAAGTGAGGACAGATACGCAGTATTTT. This encodes CASRKEVRTDTQYF. The chain carries TRBV4-2 and TRBJ2-3; no clear D gene. Germline V gene sequence: CDR1 LGHNA, CDR2 YNFKEQ. The CDR3 loop spans 14 amino acids. The V gene lost 6 bases and the J gene lost 3 bases, with 13 bases spanning the gap.

This clone was recorded only once. CDR3 in amino acids: CASSHWDYGYTF. CDR3 sequence (DNA): TGTGCCAGCAGCCACTGGGACTATGGCTACACCTTC. The chain combines TRBV14 with TRBJ1-2, with D hard to call. The germline CDR1 and CDR2 sequences are SGHDN and FVKESK. V was trimmed by 3 bases and J by 3 bases, leaving 5 bases between them. The CDR3 sequence is 12 residues long. The entire variable domain, with the rest obtained from reference TRBV14 and TRBJ1-2, is as follows: EAGVTQFPSHSVIEKGQTVTLRCDPISGHDNLYWYRRVMGKEIKFLLHFVKESKQDESGMPNNRFLAERTGGTYSTLKVQPAELEDSGVYFCASSHWDYGYTFGSGTRLTVV.

The rearrangement uses TRBV5-4 and TRBJ2-3; D not certain. The germline gives CDR1 SGHNT, CDR2 YYREEE (reference sequence). The CDR3 has 18 residues. The V gene lost 4 bases and the J gene lost 1 base, with 22 bases spanning the gap. The CDR3 loop is CASSPPGAQLSGTDTQYF. In DNA, the CDR3 is TGTGCCAGCAGCCCGCCGGGTGCGCAACTAAGTGGCACAGATACGCAGTATTTT.

The rearrangement links TRBV5-1 to TRBJ2-7, with 10 bases fitting TRBD1. There are 14 residues in the CDR3. CDR1 and CDR2 from the germline V gene are SGHRS and YFSETQ. The junction had 4 bases not matched to a gene; V was cut back by 4 bases and J by 3 bases. The CDR3 loop reads CASSPGDRGYEQYF. The CDR3 coding sequence is TGCGCCAGCAGCCCAGGGGACAGGGGCTACGAGCAGTACTTC. The entire variable domain, with the rest obtained from reference TRBV5-1 and TRBJ2-7, is as follows: KAGVTQTPRYLIKTRGQQVTLSCSPISGHRSVSWYQQTPGQGLQFLFEYFSETQRNKGNFPGRFSGRQFSNSRSEMNVSTLELGDSALYLCASSPGDRGYEQYFGPGTRLTVT.

This clone has just one count. This chain connects TRBV6-1 to TRBJ1-5, with 7 nucleotides matching TRBD1. V trimming: 10 bases; J trimming: 0 bases; junction bases outside the gene matches: 6. The length of the CDR3 is 14 residues. Germline V gene sequence: CDR1 MNHNS, CDR2 SASEGT. CDR3 DNA sequence: TGTGCCATCAGCACAGGGGATAGCAATCAGCCCCAGCATTTT. This gives the protein CAISTGDSNQPQHF.

V is TRBV11-2 and J is TRBJ2-1; 10 bases map to TRBD2. CDR1 and CDR2 from the germline V gene are SGHAT and FQNNGV. Losses at the gene ends were 5 bases for V and 4 bases for J; bases not matched to a gene: 5. The CDR3 sequence is 15 residues long. Written as DNA, the CDR3 is TGTGCCAGCAGCGTTAGCGGGAGGCTTTACAATGAGCAGTTCTTC. Protein: CASSVSGRLYNEQFF.

The V gene is TRBV18, the J gene TRBJ1-3; 7 positions agree with TRBD1. The J segment lost 4 bases and the V segment lost 3 bases, leaving 12 bases of the junction unmatched. CDR1 is KGHSH, CDR2 LQKENI, per germline. This CDR3 region has 17 residues. The CDR3 is CASSPTGVRSGGNTIYF. Written as DNA, the CDR3 is TGTGCCAGCTCACCCACAGGGGTCCGGTCCGGAGGAAACACCATATATTTT.